This T cell receptor beta chain was observed in a study of blood T cell repertoires in COVID-19. This clone was seen a few times. The CDR3 totals 13 residues. Per germline, CDR1 SGHNT and CDR2 YENEEA. Trimming removed 8 bases at V and 8 bases at J, with 15 bases between. Libraries were prepared by immunoSEQ multiplex PCR; TCRdb keeps only in-frame clonotypes and omits some of them. Of about 400,000 clones in the sample, around 90% were seen once. V gene TRBV11-3 combines with J gene TRBJ1-4; tentative D call: TRBD1 (5 bases). Sequencing was performed on peripheral blood. This sequence originates from a human donor in a cohort sampled during active COVID-19. The CDR3, as DNA: TGTGCCAGCCAGAATGGGGGGTGGGAAAAACTGTTTTTT. Protein: CASQNGGWEKLFF.